This TCR beta chain was captured by sequencing in a study of cytomegalovirus exposure and HLA in healthy donors. Across the study: As released early, the data held 70 million to 100 million unique TCRs from HLA-typed donors.

On this clone itself: Its matching antigen is unknown.

Findings and caveats of the study: For TCR beta chains, V- and J-gene trimming was later linked to a missense DCLRE1C variant. Reported findings show TCR beta sequences accurately forecast HLA-A and HLA-B alleles in most subjects.

The CDR3 is 17 residues long. The V and J ends lost 4 bases and 2 bases, in that order; junction bases with no gene match: 9. The germline V gene has CDR1 SGHNT and CDR2 YYREEE (reference sequence). Vbeta (60) and Jbeta (13) primers were used in the PCR. Under the authors' procedure: Later, 65 million to 85 million unique TCR beta chains were counted in an analysis, and some 11 million of them were shared. TCRdb's table, derived via immunoSEQ multiplex PCR, lists solely in-frame clones and lacks some. The V and J calls and clone size were taken over from that table, and D and trimming were inferred from the DNA. Seen here are some 120,000 clones, roughly 82% observed once, and the top ten hold approximately 11%.

The specimen was PBMCs. V is TRBV5-4 and J is TRBJ2-3, with 11 bases aligning to TRBD1. This sequence was found in a male donor in good health and CMV-seropositive. Written as DNA, the CDR3 is TGTGCCAGCAGCCCGGACAGGGGGCCTTTTTACACAGATACGCAGTATTTT. It translates to CASSPDRGPFYTDTQYF. The complete variable domain, with remaining parts taken from reference TRBV5-4 and TRBJ2-3, reads ETGVTQSPTHLIKTRGQQVTLRCSSQSGHNTVSWYQQALGQGPQFIFQYYREEENGRGNFPPRFSGLQFPNYSSELNVNALELDDSALYLCASSPDRGPFYTDTQYFGPGTRLTVL.